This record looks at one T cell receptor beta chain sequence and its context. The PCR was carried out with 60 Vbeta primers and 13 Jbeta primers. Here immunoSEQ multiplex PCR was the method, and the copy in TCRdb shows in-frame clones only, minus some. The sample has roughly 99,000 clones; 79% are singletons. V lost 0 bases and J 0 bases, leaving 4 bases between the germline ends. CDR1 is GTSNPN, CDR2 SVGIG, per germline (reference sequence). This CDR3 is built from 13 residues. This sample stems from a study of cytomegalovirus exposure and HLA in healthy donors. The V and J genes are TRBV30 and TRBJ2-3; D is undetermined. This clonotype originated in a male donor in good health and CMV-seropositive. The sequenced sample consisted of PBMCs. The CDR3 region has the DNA TGTGCCTGGAGTGTAACTAGCACAGATACGCAGTATTTT. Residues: CAWSVTSTDTQYF.